Below, 23 T cell receptor beta chains from the same sample are listed, as sequenced in a study of blood T cell repertoires in COVID-19. The data were produced by immunoSEQ multiplex PCR, yet TCRdb's version contains in-frame clones alone and is incomplete. The sample lists under 250,000 clones; around nine tenths were seen once. The specimen sequenced was peripheral blood. These TCRs come from a woman in her fifties or sixties who had recovered from COVID-19.

The chain recombines TRBV9 with TRBJ1-3; 7 nucleotides match TRBD1. There are 15 residues in the CDR3. Germline V gene lookup returns CDR1 SGDLS and CDR2 YYNGEE. After removal of 2 bases from V and 4 bases from J, the junction contained 6 bases not matched to a gene. The CDR3 region has the DNA TGTGCCAGCAGCGTCGGTACAGGGGTGGGAAACACCATATATTTT. It is translated as CASSVGTGVGNTIYF.

This chain links TRBV9 with TRBJ2-2; D is unclear. There are 14 residues in the CDR3. V lost 0 bases and J lost 8, with 11 bases in between. In germline, CDR1 is SGDLS, CDR2 YYNGEE. The CDR3 reads CASSVVPRKGELFF. DNA for the CDR3: TGTGCCAGCAGCGTAGTCCCGAGGAAGGGGGAGCTGTTTTTT.

The gene calls are TRBV6-1 and TRBJ1-5, with 10 nucleotides matching TRBD1. Germline assignment: CDR1 MNHNS and CDR2 SASEGT. The CDR3 totals 19 residues. V shed 4 bases and J 3 bases; nucleotides not matched to a gene: 15. CDR3 in DNA: TGTGCCAGCAGTGGCCTTGACAGGGGGCTTGATGCCAACAATCAGCCCCAGCATTTT. It codes for CASSGLDRGLDANNQPQHF.

The chain combines TRBV11-3 with TRBJ2-2; TRBD2 might be the D (6 bases). In germline, CDR1 is SGHNT, CDR2 YENEEA. The ends were cut back, 5 bases at V and 3 bases at J, with 13 bases in the middle. The CDR3 consists of 15 residues. In DNA, the CDR3 is TGTGCCAGCAGCCTACGGGGGAAGGACACCGGGGAGCTGTTTTTT. This encodes CASSLRGKDTGELFF.

This clone was detected only once. This chain uses TRBV24-1 with TRBJ2-7; 9 nucleotides align to TRBD1. The CDR3 has 12 amino acids. Germline lookup yields CDR1 KGHDR and CDR2 SFDVKD. The V gene end was trimmed by 9 bases and the J gene end by 7 bases; junction bases not matched to a gene: 6. CDR3 amino acids: CATGTGLGEQYF. The CDR3 bases are TGTGCCACCGGGACAGGGCTTGGGGAGCAGTACTTC.

This sequence joins TRBV9 and TRBJ2-2, with 7 bases fitting TRBD1. Per germline, CDR1 SGDLS and CDR2 YYNGEE. The CDR3 contains 18 residues. V lost 3 bases, J lost 5 bases, and 16 bases stayed unmatched. The chain's CDR3 is CASSAIGGQRVDTGELFF. In nucleotides, the CDR3 is TGTGCCAGCAGCGCTATAGGGGGACAGAGAGTTGATACCGGGGAGCTGTTTTTT.

V gene TRBV12-3 or TRBV12-4 combines with J gene TRBJ1-2; D is perhaps TRBD1 (5 bases). V lost 3 bases and J 14 bases, leaving 16 bases between the germline ends. This CDR3 has 12 amino acids. CDR3 in DNA: TGTGCCAGCAGTTTTTATCAGGGCCCCGTGACCTTC. It yields the protein CASSFYQGPVTF.

This clone was counted a few times. The chain employs TRBV19 and TRBJ2-7; 7 bases align to TRBD1. The V gene's germline CDR1 is LNHDA and CDR2 SQIVND (reference sequence). Germline trimming cut 6 bases from V and 0 bases from J; bases unmatched to any gene: 14. The CDR3 loop spans 17 amino acids. The CDR3 DNA reads TGTGCCAGTAGCACCCGATCAACGGACAGGTTCTCCTACGAGCAGTACTTC. It yields the protein CASSTRSTDRFSYEQYF.

The rearrangement joins TRBV7-2 to TRBJ1-5, with TRBD1 matching over 8 bases. Germline CDR1 is SGHTA and CDR2 is FQGNSA. The CDR3 totals 14 residues. The V and J ends lost 3 bases and 6 bases, in that order; junction bases with no gene match: 4. CDR3 DNA sequence: TGTGCCAGCAGCTTTGGACAGGGAGCTCAGCCCCAGCATTTT. Translated, it gives CASSFGQGAQPQHF.

This chain uses TRBV27 with TRBJ1-5, with TRBD1 matching 7 bases. With 6 bases clipped from V and 1 base from J, the junction kept 6 bases outside the gene matches. The CDR3 extends over 15 amino acids. Looked up from germline, CDR1 is MNHEY and CDR2 is SMNVEV (reference sequence). CDR3 sequence: CASRVGQLSNQPQHF. CDR3 DNA: TGTGCCAGCAGGGTGGGACAGCTCAGCAATCAGCCCCAGCATTTT.

The V call is TRBV7-3, the J call TRBJ2-3; possible D gene TRBD2, 5 bases. From germline, CDR1 is SGHTA and CDR2 FQGTGA. The CDR3 contains 15 residues. Deletions cut 4 bases from V and 2 bases from J, with 13 bases between. CDR3 nucleotides: TGTGCCAGCAGCTCGCGGGCCAGATACACAGATACGCAGTATTTT. It specifies CASSSRARYTDTQYF.

This chain connects TRBV7-6 to TRBJ1-4; 8 bases are shared with TRBD1. V lost 4 bases to trimming and J lost 8 bases; unmatched junction nucleotides: 9. The CDR3 contains 15 residues. Germline lookup yields CDR1 SGHVS and CDR2 FNYEAQ. CDR3 amino acids: CASSSEQGAREKLFF. As DNA, the CDR3 is TGTGCCAGCAGCTCGGAGCAGGGGGCGCGAGAAAAACTGTTTTTT.

The V call is TRBV7-2, the J call TRBJ2-7, with 9 positions matching TRBD1. V dropped 5 bases and J dropped 7; count of bases not matched to a gene: 6. The germline V gene encodes CDR1 SGHTA and CDR2 FQGNSA. The CDR3 runs 13 residues. In DNA form, the CDR3 reads TGTGCCAGCAGCCAGGGGACAGGGAGGGAGCAGTACTTC. This gives the protein CASSQGTGREQYF.

The chain uses TRBV2 and TRBJ1-5; possibly TRBD1 for D (5 bases). With 6 bases removed from V and 5 bases from J, the gap between germline ends came to 11 bases. The CDR3 is made up of 13 amino acids. Germline CDR1 and CDR2: SNHLY and FYNNEI. In nucleotides, the CDR3 is TGTGCCAGCAGGGTGGGAGGGGATCAGCCCCAGCATTTT. Translation: CASRVGGDQPQHF.

The chain is built from TRBV28 and TRBJ2-2; D is unresolved. From germline, CDR1 is MDHEN and CDR2 SYDVKM. The CDR3 extends over 14 amino acids. V was clipped by 5 bases and J by 5 bases, with 12 bases between them. The CDR3 region is CASSGRVETGELFF. The CDR3 DNA sequence: TGTGCCAGCAGTGGCCGGGTCGAAACCGGGGAGCTGTTTTTT.

The rearrangement uses TRBV4-2 and TRBJ1-1; no clear D. This CDR3 spans 13 amino acids. CDR1 LGHNA and CDR2 YNFKEQ come from the germline V gene. V lost 5 bases, J lost 4 bases, and 11 bases lay in between. The chain's CDR3 is CASSKILSTEAFF. DNA for the CDR3: TGTGCCAGCAGCAAAATACTAAGCACTGAAGCTTTCTTT.

The gene calls are TRBV5-4 and TRBJ2-5, with 7 bases lining up with TRBD2. V lost 0 bases and J lost 7; bases outside the gene matches: 9. Germline V gene sequence: CDR1 SGHNT, CDR2 YYREEE (reference sequence). The CDR3 covers 15 residues. The CDR3 here is CASSLAGGSRATQYF. CDR3 bases: TGTGCCAGCAGCTTGGCGGGGGGTAGCAGAGCGACCCAGTACTTC.

The chain has TRBV2 and TRBJ2-3, with a possible D match to TRBD2 (5 bases). The CDR3 is 16 amino acids. Trimming removed 7 bases from V and 0 bases from J, with 17 bases in between. Germline lookup yields CDR1 SNHLY and CDR2 FYNNEI. The CDR3 region has the DNA TGTGCCAGCACTGGTAGGAGGTATTCCAGCACAGATACGCAGTATTTT. Translating gives CASTGRRYSSTDTQYF.

This chain uses TRBV19 with TRBJ1-4; the D gene is possibly TRBD1 (5 bases). V was clipped by 2 bases and J by 8 bases, with 15 bases between them. Germline loops: CDR1 LNHDA, CDR2 SQIVND (reference sequence). The CDR3 runs 15 residues. Written as DNA, the CDR3 is TGTGCCAGTAGTATACTAAGGGGCATTGGAGAAAAACTGTTTTTT. Its translation is CASSILRGIGEKLFF.

The genes are TRBV28 and TRBJ1-2; 12 positions match TRBD1. CDR1 and CDR2 (germline): MDHEN, SYDVKM. The junction had 9 bases not matched to a gene; V was cut back by 6 bases and J by 7 bases. The CDR3 runs 15 residues. In DNA, the CDR3 is TGTGCCAGCAGAACGTTGGGACAGGGGGCAGGTGGCTACACCTTC. Protein: CASRTLGQGAGGYTF.

The rearrangement joins TRBV19 to TRBJ1-4; 8 bases fit TRBD1. CDR1 and CDR2 (germline): LNHDA, SQIVND (reference sequence). J lost 3 bases, V lost 3 bases, and 3 bases had no gene match. The CDR3 is 15 residues long. The CDR3 sequence: CASSINRGANEKLFF. Written as DNA, the CDR3 is TGTGCCAGTAGTATCAACAGGGGGGCTAATGAAAAACTGTTTTTT.

V usage is TRBV5-1 and J usage is TRBJ2-7; TRBD1 matches at 8 bases. Germline CDR1 is SGHRS and CDR2 is YFSETQ. With 5 bases clipped from V and 1 base from J, the junction kept 5 bases outside the gene matches. The CDR3 loop spans 14 amino acids. Here the CDR3 reads CASRTRTGSYEQYF. The CDR3 DNA follows: TGCGCCAGCAGGACCCGGACAGGGTCCTACGAGCAGTACTTC.

The gene calls are TRBV5-6 and TRBJ2-7; 9 bases line up with TRBD1. The CDR3 runs to 14 residues. After removal of 1 base from V and 5 bases from J, the junction contained 4 bases not matched to a gene. CDR1 is SGHDT, CDR2 YYEEEE, per germline. DNA for the CDR3: TGTGCCAGCAGCTTGAGGACAGGGGTCAACGAGCAGTACTTC. It is translated as CASSLRTGVNEQYF.